A selection of T cell receptor beta chains follows, all from one sample in a study of human T cells and chemical hapten exposure. One entry per CDR3 protein results from TCRdb running MiXCR on the RACE reads. The sample lists around 300,000 distinct CDR3 sequences, 5.5% occurring once. The material sequenced was whole blood, taken in connection with sensitization to the hapten diphenylcyclopropenone (DPC). Receptors originate from a woman under 30 with alopecia areata. Some clones in this sample may be carry-over from other donors' samples. CDR3s include the opening cysteine and the closing phenylalanine or tryptophan. Fields, in order: D gene, clone size, J gene, V gene, CDR3 DNA, CDR3 protein. A D gene is named only where the DNA matches it firmly. Size tells how often a clone was seen (once, few, many) or the class of an expanded clone, and some rows leave it out.

d_call: .
clone_size: .
j_call: TRBJ2-5
v_call: TRBV11-3
cdr3_nt: TGTGCCAGCAGCTTAACTGGAGGGGGCGAAGAGACCCAGTACTTC
cdr3_aa: CASSLTGGGEETQYF

d_call: .
clone_size: many
j_call: TRBJ1-2
v_call: TRBV6-2/TRBV6-3
cdr3_nt: TGTGCCAGCAGTTTTGCGATCGAGAACTATGGCTACACCTTC
cdr3_aa: CASSFAIENYGYTF

d_call: .
clone_size: few
j_call: TRBJ2-1
v_call: TRBV15
cdr3_nt: TGTGCCACCAGCACCCTAGCCAATGAGCAGTTCTTC
cdr3_aa: CATSTLANEQFF

d_call: .
clone_size: many
j_call: TRBJ1-1
v_call: TRBV15
cdr3_nt: TGTGCCACCAGCACAGGGGAGGGAGTCGCTTTCTTT
cdr3_aa: CATSTGEGVAFF

d_call: TRBD1
clone_size: .
j_call: TRBJ1-1
v_call: TRBV10-2
cdr3_nt: TGCGCCAGCTTCGGACAGGGCGAAGCTTTCTTT
cdr3_aa: CASFGQGEAFF

d_call: .
clone_size: .
j_call: TRBJ1-2
v_call: TRBV6-5
cdr3_nt: TGTGCCAGCAGTTACCTCTCCCAATACAACTATGGCTACACCTTC
cdr3_aa: CASSYLSQYNYGYTF

d_call: .
clone_size: few
j_call: TRBJ2-1
v_call: TRBV7-9
cdr3_nt: TGTGCCAGCAGCTTAGTGCAGGGGAGCTCCTACAATGAGCAGTTCTTC
cdr3_aa: CASSLVQGSSYNEQFF

d_call: .
clone_size: few
j_call: TRBJ2-4
v_call: TRBV6-2/TRBV6-3
cdr3_nt: TGTGCCAGCAGTAGACTTGGGGAAGTTCAGTACTTC
cdr3_aa: CASSRLGEVQYF

d_call: TRBD1
clone_size: many
j_call: TRBJ1-1
v_call: TRBV24-1
cdr3_nt: TGTGCCACCAGTGAAACCCCCCAGGGGGCGGACCCTGAAGCTTTCTTT
cdr3_aa: CATSETPQGADPEAFF

d_call: .
clone_size: many
j_call: TRBJ1-5
v_call: TRBV12-3/TRBV12-4
cdr3_nt: TGTGCCAGCAGTTTATACGGGCAGATATATCAGCCCCAGCATTTT
cdr3_aa: CASSLYGQIYQPQHF

d_call: .
clone_size: many
j_call: TRBJ2-1
v_call: TRBV3-1
cdr3_nt: TGTGCCAGCAGCCTCACCATTCGGCCCGATGAGCAGTTCTTC
cdr3_aa: CASSLTIRPDEQFF

d_call: .
clone_size: many
j_call: TRBJ2-1
v_call: TRBV4-3
cdr3_nt: TGCGCCAGCAGCCAAGTCGTGGGTGTCCTCGGCAATGAGCAGTTCTTC
cdr3_aa: CASSQVVGVLGNEQFF

d_call: .
clone_size: .
j_call: TRBJ2-1
v_call: TRBV5-1
cdr3_nt: TGCGCCAGCAGCTTGGCCCAAGGGGCTAATGAGCAGTTCTTC
cdr3_aa: CASSLAQGANEQFF

d_call: .
clone_size: many
j_call: TRBJ1-4
v_call: TRBV2
cdr3_nt: TGTGCCAGCAGTGAAGCAGCGGGGAGTGAAAAACTGTTTTTT
cdr3_aa: CASSEAAGSEKLFF

d_call: TRBD1
clone_size: few
j_call: TRBJ1-1
v_call: TRBV5-5
cdr3_nt: TGTGCCAGCAGCCAACCGGGACAGTTGAACACTGAAGCTTTCTTT
cdr3_aa: CASSQPGQLNTEAFF

d_call: .
clone_size: few
j_call: TRBJ2-2
v_call: TRBV3-1
cdr3_nt: TGTGCCAGCAGCCAAGAAGGGGCGGGCGGGGAGCTGTTTTTT
cdr3_aa: CASSQEGAGGELFF

d_call: TRBD2
clone_size: .
j_call: TRBJ2-1
v_call: TRBV7-3
cdr3_nt: TGTGCCAGCAGCTCGTGGACTAGCGGGGACAATGAGCAGTTCTTC
cdr3_aa: CASSSWTSGDNEQFF

d_call: .
clone_size: many
j_call: TRBJ2-7
v_call: TRBV28
cdr3_nt: TGTGCCAGCAGCTACGGACAGACGAATTCCTACGAGCAGTACTTC
cdr3_aa: CASSYGQTNSYEQYF

d_call: .
clone_size: many
j_call: TRBJ1-2
v_call: TRBV3-1
cdr3_nt: TGTGCCAGCAGCCAACCAGATGGGACGGTCTATGGCTACACCTTC
cdr3_aa: CASSQPDGTVYGYTF

d_call: .
clone_size: few
j_call: TRBJ1-1
v_call: TRBV6-5
cdr3_nt: TGTGCCAGCCATGGGAACACTGAAGCTTTCTTT
cdr3_aa: CASHGNTEAFF